The T cell receptor (beta chain) under discussion was sequenced for a study of blood T cell repertoires in COVID-19. Background on the study: Samples of COVID-19 (acute and convalescent) were obtained from the United States, Italy and Spain.

Authors' methods: By means of reference gene primer amplification, nucleated cell counts were estimated. TCRdb's copy holds only in-frame clones and misses some; the assay was immunoSEQ multiplex PCR. From that table come the V and J calls and clone size; the DNA was used to work out D and trimming. The repertoire holds 150,000 to 200,000 clones, roughly 76% seen once, with more than 6.5% in the top ten. The CDR3 length is 19 residues. The V and J ends lost 6 bases and 8 bases, in that order; junction bases with no gene match: 19. Germline loops: CDR1 MNHEY, CDR2 SMNVEV (reference sequence). The chain uses TRBV27 and TRBJ2-1; 13 nucleotides match TRBD2. Sequenced: peripheral blood. This clonotype was obtained from a woman aged 50 to 60 with active or convalescent COVID-19. The CDR3 is CASREGAWTSGSSNYEQFF. The CDR3 DNA is TGTGCCAGCAGGGAAGGGGCATGGACTAGCGGGAGTAGTAACTATGAGCAGTTCTTC.